What follows are 14 T cell receptor beta chains derived from one specimen sequenced in a study of breast tumors, draining lymph nodes, adjacent tissues. TCRdb ran MiXCR on the multiplex PCR reads and lists one entry per CDR3 protein. The sample yields roughly 260,000 distinct CDR3 sequences, roughly 30% seen once. The lymph nodes were axillary draining lymph nodes from breast cancer patients. Specimen: axillary lymph node tissue. These receptors originate from a female donor with breast cancer. Some clones in this sample may be carry-over from other donors' samples.

This clonotype was seen many times. The J gene is TRBJ2-3, the V gene TRBV20-1; 13 bases match TRBD2. This CDR3 contains 20 residues. The germline gives CDR1 DFQATT, CDR2 SNEGSKA (reference sequence). Trimming removed 3 bases from V and 4 bases from J; junction bases left unmatched: 19. In DNA form, the CDR3 reads TGCAGTGCTAGGGGATGGGGGACTAGCGGGATGACCATCCGCCCAGATACGCAGTATTTT. Residues: CSARGWGTSGMTIRPDTQYF.

On this clonotype: This CDR3 is missing its conserved last phenylalanine or tryptophan, likely due to a read error. The limits of the CDR3 on the DNA are not certain, so only TCRdb's listed CDR3 is given. The chain is built from TRBV19 and TRBJ2-7; the listed D gene, TRBD1, was not tested against the DNA. Germline V lookup: CDR1 LNHDA, CDR2 SQIVND (reference sequence). The CDR3 is 13 amino acids long, termini counted. CDR3 sequence: CASSWGGSYEQSL.

The chain combines TRBV20-1 with TRBJ2-1; TRBD1 matches at 7 bases. Trimming cost V 0 bases and J 6 bases; bases outside gene matches: 8. CDR1 and CDR2 (germline): DFQATT, SNEGSKA (reference sequence). The CDR3 covers 15 residues. This chain's CDR3 is CSARDWDSKPNEQFF. CDR3 DNA sequence: TGCAGTGCTAGAGATTGGGACAGTAAACCCAATGAGCAGTTCTTC.

This clonotype was counted at least ten times. The chain joins TRBV7-2 to TRBJ1-2; TRBD1 might be the D (6 bases). Trimming pared 2 bases from V and 6 bases from J, leaving 16 bases between. There are 15 residues in the CDR3. From germline, CDR1 is SGHTA and CDR2 FQGNSA. The CDR3 here is CASSLLGGPKDGYTF. In nucleotides, the CDR3 is TGTGCCAGCAGCTTATTAGGGGGACCTAAGGATGGCTACACCTTC. The full variable domain, in which reference TRBV7-2 and TRBJ1-2 provide the parts outside the CDR3, is GAGVSQSPSNKVTEKGKDVELRCDPISGHTALYWYRQSLGQGLEFLIYFQGNSAPDKSGLPSDRFSAERTGGSVSTLTIQRTQQEDSAVYLCASSLLGGPKDGYTFGSGTRLTVV.

The chain links TRBV27 to TRBJ2-7, with D possibly being TRBD2 (5 bases). The CDR3 totals 15 residues. Germline V lookup: CDR1 MNHEY, CDR2 SMNVEV (reference sequence). Trimming shortened V by 1 base and J by 6 bases, and 16 bases separated the two germline ends. The CDR3 loop reads CASSLFLRGSAEQYF. In DNA form, the CDR3 reads TGTGCCAGCAGTTTATTCCTTCGAGGGAGCGCCGAGCAGTACTTC.

In this sample, this clonotype turned up many times. The chain is built from TRBV20-1 and TRBJ1-2; 7 nucleotides match TRBD1. This CDR3 is built from 14 residues. After removal of 2 bases from V and 6 bases from J, the junction contained 9 bases not matched to a gene. Germline V gene lookup returns CDR1 DFQATT and CDR2 SNEGSKA (reference sequence). The DNA for the CDR3 is TGCAGTGCTAGAAGACAGGGTAGAAATCATGGCTACACCTTC. Protein product: CSARRQGRNHGYTF.

The sample holds many counts of this clonotype. V usage is TRBV5-6 and J usage is TRBJ1-4; D ambiguous. Trimming left V 5 bases short and J 8 bases short, with 10 bases between. The germline gives CDR1 SGHDT, CDR2 YYEEEE. The CDR3 length is 12 residues. CDR3 region: CASRSSGEKLFF. The CDR3 bases are TGTGCCAGCAGATCGTCCGGAGAAAAACTGTTTTTT.

As to this clonotype: A junction boundary mismatches the germline segment, possibly from a read error. This rearrangement joins TRBV24-1 to TRBJ1-4, with D uncertain. CDR3 length: 17 amino acids. In germline, CDR1 is KGHDR, CDR2 SFDVKD. Written as DNA, the CDR3 is TGTGCCAGCAGTTTAATGCGACTTTTAGAGGGAAACGAAAAACTGTTTTTT. This sequence encodes CASSLMRLLEGNEKLFF.

The table lists this clonotype with a few counts. A much larger clone lies one base from this, so it may be a read error. V usage is TRBV19 and J usage is TRBJ2-7; D unclear. The CDR3 sequence is 14 residues long. Germline CDR1 is LNHDA and CDR2 is SQIVND (reference sequence). In DNA, the CDR3 is TGTGCCAGTACCGCAAGACGTGGCGCAGACGAGCTGTACTTC. It translates to CASTARRGADELYF.

This clonotype appeared a single time. This sequence joins TRBV24-1 and TRBJ1-5; D is perhaps TRBD1 (5 bases). From germline, CDR1 is KGHDR and CDR2 SFDVKD. This CDR3 contains 14 residues. The V and J ends lost 2 bases and 2 bases respectively, with 6 bases between them. This CDR3 reads CATSDWGGNQPQHF. The CDR3 region has the DNA TGTGCCACCAGTGATTGGGGGGGCAATCAGCCCCAGCATTTT.

This clonotype was observed at least ten times. This chain connects TRBV6-5 to TRBJ1-5, with 9 bases fitting TRBD1. The J segment lost 2 bases and the V segment lost 5 bases, leaving 4 bases of the junction unmatched. This CDR3 has 15 amino acids. Germline V gene data show CDR1 as MNHEY and CDR2 as SVGAGI. The CDR3 DNA reads as TGTGCCAGCAGTGACCGACAGGGGGGCAATCAGCCCCAGCATTTT. Translation gives CASSDRQGGNQPQHF.

As to this clonotype: In this CDR3 the conserved last residue, phenylalanine or tryptophan, is missing, so a read error is likely. The V call is TRBV11-3, the J call TRBJ2-7, with 10 bases identical to TRBD2. Germline V gives CDR1 SGHNT, CDR2 YENEEA. The CDR3 has 15 residues. V lost 1 base, J lost 2 bases, and 2 bases stayed unmatched. In nucleotides, the CDR3 is TGTGCCAGCAGCTTAGGGACTAGCGGCACCTACGAGCAGTACCTC. This translates into CASSLGTSGTYEQYL.

There are many counts of this clonotype. This chain connects TRBV2 to TRBJ2-1, with D possibly being TRBD1 (7 bases). Trimming left V 6 bases short and J 11 bases short, with 20 bases between. Germline lookup yields CDR1 SNHLY and CDR2 FYNNEI. This CDR3 is built from 14 residues. The CDR3 sequence: CASRGEQGGEKQFF. The CDR3, as DNA: TGTGCCAGCAGGGGGGAGCAGGGGGGCGAAAAGCAGTTCTTC.

CDR3 region: CASSMWGRSSEAFF. The CDR3 DNA sequence: TGTGCCAGTAGTATGTGGGGGCGGAGCAGTGAAGCTTTCTTT. The chain recombines TRBV19 with TRBJ1-1; perhaps TRBD1 as D (6 bases). This CDR3 is 14 amino acids long. Trimming pared 3 bases from V and 7 bases from J, leaving 15 bases between. Germline V gene sequence: CDR1 LNHDA, CDR2 SQIVND (reference sequence).